This T cell receptor beta chain was captured by sequencing in a study of T-cell memory formation after mild COVID-19. Study overall: TCR clustering was largely donor specific. Overall study results and limits: Chiefly within CM and EM were the contracting CD4+ clones; CD8+ ones were within EMRA. The pre-infection memory compartment contained some responding clones, suggesting cross-reactive memory joined.

This clonotype has more than one count but fewer than ten. The antigen remains undetermined. Germline V CDR1 and CDR2: ENHRY, SYGVKD. This CDR3 comprises 16 residues. V was pared by 3 bases and J by 5 bases, with 10 bases of the junction left unmatched. From the 5' RACE reads, TCRdb called clonotypes with MiXCR, one entry per CDR3 protein. The data contain roughly 500,000 distinct CDR3 sequences, around 21% of them seen just once; the ten biggest clones take up under 15%. Sequencing was carried out using PBMCs or a T cell subset sorted from them (not recorded which). The chain has TRBV10-3 and TRBJ2-1; 7 nucleotides line up with TRBD2. The sequence was collected from an adult woman who had mild COVID-19 (a few samples of this study predate the infection). Cell type and time point are not known. Here the CDR3 DNA reads TGTGCCATCAGTGAAAGTTTATCGGGGGGACACAATGAGCAGTTCTTC. Its translation is CAISESLSGGHNEQFF.